The 11 T cell receptor beta chains below all came from one sample that was sequenced in a study of technical replicates of blood from a few donors. Sequencing used immunoSEQ multiplex PCR; TCRdb keeps in-frame clones, though not all of them. The profile shows tens of thousands of clones, roughly 90% of them singletons. The sequenced sample consisted of PBMCs. The source of these receptors is a human donor in good health. Some clones in this sample may be carry-over from other donors' samples.

This clone was observed once. CDR3 DNA sequence: TGCGCCAGCAGTCCAGCGGGAGCCTCTTTCACAGATACGCAGTATTTT. Protein: CASSPAGASFTDTQYF. The V and J genes are TRBV5-1 and TRBJ2-3; 8 nucleotides agree with TRBD2. This CDR3 region has 16 residues. The V gene's germline CDR1 is SGHRS and CDR2 YFSETQ. Losses at the gene ends were 5 bases for V and 2 bases for J; bases not matched to a gene: 10. Full variable domain (rest looked up from reference TRBV5-1 and TRBJ2-3): KAGVTQTPRYLIKTRGQQVTLSCSPISGHRSVSWYQQTPGQGLQFLFEYFSETQRNKGNFPGRFSGRQFSNSRSEMNVSTLELGDSALYLCASSPAGASFTDTQYFGPGTRLTVL.

This sequence joins TRBV7-9 and TRBJ2-7; D gene ambiguous. This CDR3 spans 12 amino acids. Germline values: CDR1 SEHNR, CDR2 FQNEAQ (reference sequence). Deletions cut 5 bases from V and 4 bases from J, with 9 bases between. The CDR3, as DNA: TGTGCCAGCAGCCGACATGGGTACGAGCAGTACTTC. Protein: CASSRHGYEQYF.

The rearrangement links TRBV7-9 to TRBJ1-1; D is uncertain. The germline V gene encodes CDR1 SEHNR and CDR2 FQNEAQ (reference sequence). Trimming took 5 bases from V and 4 from J, leaving 20 bases between them. The CDR3 is 16 amino acids. The CDR3 region is CASSAEGGRVVTEAFF. The CDR3 region has the DNA TGTGCCAGCAGCGCGGAGGGAGGGCGTGTTGTCACTGAAGCTTTCTTT. Using reference TRBV7-9 and TRBJ1-1 for the parts outside the CDR3, the full variable domain is DTGVSQNPRHKITKRGQNVTFRCDPISEHNRLYWYRQTLGQGPEFLTYFQNEAQLEKSRLLSDRFSAERPKGSFSTLEIQRTEQGDSAMYLCASSAEGGRVVTEAFFGQGTRLTVV.

The CDR3 sequence is CASSLGTVNQPQHF. The CDR3 DNA sequence: TGTGCCAGCAGCTTGGGGACAGTCAATCAGCCCCAGCATTTT. The chain links TRBV5-6 to TRBJ1-5, with a possible D match to TRBD1 (6 bases). V lost 0 bases to trimming and J lost 3 bases, with 7 bases between them. CDR3 length: 14 residues. The germline CDR1 and CDR2 sequences are SGHDT and YYEEEE.

The rearrangement links TRBV7-9 to TRBJ2-3, with D possibly TRBD1 on 5 matching bases. This CDR3 spans 15 amino acids. V lost 0 bases to trimming and J lost 4 bases, with 11 bases between them. The germline CDR1 and CDR2 sequences are SEHNR and FQNEAQ (reference sequence). DNA of the CDR3: TGTGCCAGCAGCTTAGCCCCGCAGGGCCCAGATACGCAGTATTTT. Protein: CASSLAPQGPDTQYF.

This clone was detected a few times. The J gene is TRBJ1-2, the V gene TRBV30, with no clear D. Per the germline V gene, CDR1 is GTSNPN and CDR2 is SVGIG (reference sequence). Between the trimmed V and J ends, which lost 4 bases and 4 bases, there was a span of 10 bases. There are 12 residues in the CDR3. The CDR3 nucleotides read TGTGCCTGGACGCCACAGAGCTATGGCTACACCTTC. This codes for CAWTPQSYGYTF.

The chain has TRBV11-2 and TRBJ1-1; D unclear. The CDR3 is made up of 13 amino acids. CDR1 and CDR2 (germline): SGHAT, FQNNGV. V was trimmed by 4 bases and J by 7 bases, leaving 13 bases between them. The chain's CDR3 is CASSYEVVGEAFF. CDR3 DNA: TGTGCCAGCAGCTACGAGGTTGTAGGTGAAGCTTTCTTT.

The V call is TRBV25-1, the J call TRBJ1-4; D may be TRBD1 (6 bases). Trimming cost V 4 bases and J 0 bases, with 9 bases left between them. Germline CDR1 MGHDK, CDR2 SYGVNS. The length of the CDR3 is 15 residues. The CDR3 protein is CASSADRTTNEKLFF. CDR3 nucleotide sequence: TGTGCCAGCAGTGCGGACAGAACAACTAATGAAAAACTGTTTTTT.

This rearrangement joins TRBV10-3 to TRBJ2-7, with D possibly TRBD2 on 5 matching bases. The CDR3 extends over 13 amino acids. The ends were cut back, 10 bases at V and 1 base at J, with 14 bases in the middle. Germline values: CDR1 ENHRY, CDR2 SYGVKD. For the CDR3, the DNA is TGTGCCACCCTCTCCGGAGGATCCTACGAGCAGTACTTC. Translating it yields CATLSGGSYEQYF.

This clone was counted a few times. The chain carries TRBV6-6 and TRBJ2-5, with D perhaps TRBD2 (5 bases). The germline gives CDR1 MNHNY, CDR2 SVGAGI (reference sequence). The CDR3 consists of 14 residues. V lost 0 bases to trimming and J lost 5 bases, with 10 bases between them. CDR3 DNA sequence: TGTGCCAGCAGTTACTCAGCTAGCTCGGAGACCCAGTACTTC. This gives the protein CASSYSASSETQYF.

The chain combines TRBV27 with TRBJ1-2, with D possibly being TRBD1 (6 bases). This CDR3 spans 16 amino acids. The germline V gene has CDR1 MNHEY and CDR2 SMNVEV (reference sequence). Trimming pared 6 bases from V and 0 bases from J, leaving 17 bases between. This CDR3 is CASSLGWGLTNYGYTF. CDR3 bases: TGTGCCAGCAGCCTAGGGTGGGGGCTAACTAACTATGGCTACACCTTC.